This T cell receptor beta chain was sequenced for a study of blood T cell repertoires in COVID-19. Turning to the study itself: Samples representing acute and convalescent COVID-19 were sourced from the United States, Italy and Spain. In each case, the material was cDNA or gDNA derived from T cells, B-cell-depleted T cells, or PBMCs.

Authors' processing steps: Reference gene primer amplification gave nucleated cell count estimates. Sequenced by immunoSEQ multiplex PCR; TCRdb stores in-frame clones only, minus some. The V and J calls and clone size are taken from that table; D and trimming were inferred from the DNA. The table records some 140,000 clones, roughly 80% of them present only once. Germline V gene lookup returns CDR1 MDHEN and CDR2 SYDVKM. J lost 6 bases, V lost 5 bases, and 9 bases had no gene match. The CDR3 extends over 16 amino acids. In Seattle, patients joined the study during active infection and were tracked longitudinally.

This sequence originates from a woman in her 70s with COVID-19, enrolled during active disease. Sequencing was done on a sample of peripheral blood. The chain combines TRBV28 with TRBJ2-1, with TRBD2 matching 11 bases. CDR3 bases: TGTGCCAGCAGTCCAATATATAGCGGGGGGGCCAATGAGCAGTTCTTC. It is translated as CASSPIYSGGANEQFF.